This T cell receptor beta chain was recovered during a study of regulatory T cells in long-lasting Graves disease. Only a few counts were recorded for this clonotype. As for time point: newly diagnosed GD, antithyroid drugs for less than 3 months. PBMC RNA served as the TCR library source. Combining iRepertoire HTBI primers with Arm-PCR of CDR3 regions, the authors built TCR beta libraries. TCRdb itself ran the multiplex PCR reads through MiXCR, one entry per CDR3 protein. The profile shows around 500,000 distinct CDR3 sequences, 13% of them singletons. The CDR3 length is 15 residues. CDR1 SGHNT and CDR2 YYREEE come from the germline V gene (reference sequence). V lost 0 bases, J lost 4 bases, and 5 bases stayed unmatched. This sample was shared with a second study, whose subject was T cells in Graves' hyperthyroidism and ophthalmopathy.

The chain combines TRBV5-4 with TRBJ2-7; 9 bases map to TRBD2. The receptor's source is a young man with Graves disease. Sequenced material: peripheral blood mononuclear cells (PBMCs), taken at new diagnosis, from a patient treated with antithyroid drugs. CDR3: CASSLVAGVAYEQYF. The CDR3 region has the DNA TGTGCCAGCAGCTTGGTAGCGGGAGTAGCATACGAGCAGTACTTC.